Sequencing of this TCR beta chain was carried out in a study of technical replicates of blood from a few donors. The CDR3 totals 15 residues. Germline V gene sequence: CDR1 SGHDT, CDR2 YYEEEE. Losses at the gene ends were 2 bases for V and 6 bases for J; bases not matched to a gene: 6. Only in-frame clones appear in the TCRdb table, and some are missing; sequencing was by immunoSEQ multiplex PCR. The sample records over 10,000 clones, 95% being singletons. Sequenced material: PBMCs. V is TRBV5-6 and J is TRBJ1-5, with TRBD1 matching 9 bases. The sequence came from a human donor in good health. The CDR3 bases are TGTGCCAGCAGCTTCGGACAGGGGTTGGGTCAGCCCCAGCATTTT. It specifies CASSFGQGLGQPQHF.